The rows below give T cell receptor beta chains drawn from one sample of a study of blood T cell repertoires in COVID-19. Some clones are missing from TCRdb's copy, which holds only in-frame ones; the method was immunoSEQ multiplex PCR. The sample shows around 260,000 clones, roughly 90% of them seen only once. Sequencing was carried out using peripheral blood. These receptors originate from a human donor in a cohort sampled during active COVID-19. CDR3s include the opening cysteine and the closing phenylalanine or tryptophan. D genes are given only for firm matches. Clone sizes are given selectively: once, few, many, or a class where the clone is expanded.

TRBJ2-2,once,TRBV10-3,.,TGTGCCATCAGTGGAGGGGGCGGGGAGCTGTTTTTT,CAISGGGGELFF
TRBJ1-2,.,TRBV5-6,.,TGTGCCAGCAGCCTACCGGAGTTTCATGGCTACACCTTC,CASSLPEFHGYTF
TRBJ2-7,.,TRBV21-1,.,TGTGCCAGCAGCAAAGGTCGGGGGTTTATGGCCTACGAGCAGTACTTC,CASSKGRGFMAYEQYF
TRBJ2-1,.,TRBV7-9,TRBD1,TGTGCCAAGGGACAGGGAAAGGGCAATGAGCAGTTCTTC,CAKGQGKGNEQFF
TRBJ2-6,.,TRBV19,.,TGTGCCAGTAAATGGGGTCCCGGACGGGGCTCTGGGGCCAACGTCCTGACTTTC,CASKWGPGRGSGANVLTF
TRBJ2-1,.,TRBV27,TRBD2,TGTGCCAGCGGGGGACAATTTGCTAGCGGGAGTTTCAATGAGCAGTTCTTC,CASGGQFASGSFNEQFF
TRBJ1-2,.,TRBV6-6,TRBD1,TGTGCCAGCAGAAAAACAGGGGTGGGCCCTGGCTACACCTTC,CASRKTGVGPGYTF
TRBJ2-1,.,TRBV30,TRBD2,TGTGCCTGGGCTAGCGGGCTTCCCCATGAGCAGTTCTTC,CAWASGLPHEQFF
TRBJ1-2,few,TRBV13,.,TGTGCCAGCAGCTTAGATCCTGGCCCTAACTATGGCTACACCTTC,CASSLDPGPNYGYTF
TRBJ2-7,.,TRBV7-3,.,TGTGCCAGCAGCCACGGGTCGGCGAACGAGCAGTACTTC,CASSHGSANEQYF
TRBJ2-3,.,TRBV10-3,.,TGTGCCATCAGAGGGACTAGCACAGATACGCAGTATTTT,CAIRGTSTDTQYF
TRBJ1-6,.,TRBV7-3,.,TGTGCCAGCAGCCTCTTTGGGGGGGTTAATTCACCCCTCCACTTT,CASSLFGGVNSPLHF
TRBJ1-2,.,TRBV7-2,.,TGTGCCAGCAGCCCCTCGTCGGTTACTAACTATGGCTACACCTTC,CASSPSSVTNYGYTF
TRBJ2-6,.,TRBV7-2,TRBD1,TGTGCCAGCAGTGGACAGGGGGCCTTAGCTGGGGCCAACGTCCTGACTTTC,CASSGQGALAGANVLTF
TRBJ1-2,.,TRBV12-3/TRBV12-4,.,TGTGCCAGCAGTTTCTCTAACTATGGCTACACCTTC,CASSFSNYGYTF
TRBJ1-5,.,TRBV5-3,.,TGTGCCACCGGACAGACCCGTAGCAATCAGCCCCAGCATTTT,CATGQTRSNQPQHF
TRBJ2-1,.,TRBV27,.,TGTGCCAGCAGTTCGCTAGGTCGGCAGTTCTTC,CASSSLGRQFF
TRBJ1-6,.,TRBV18,TRBD1,TGTGCCAGCTCACCACGTTACTGGACAGGAACAGATCCTAATAATTCACCCCTCCACTTT,CASSPRYWTGTDPNNSPLHF
TRBJ2-5,.,TRBV5-6,.,TGTGCCAGCAGCGAGACCACAGGGAAGGGGTACCAAGAGACCCAGTACTTC,CASSETTGKGYQETQYF
TRBJ2-5,.,TRBV11-3,TRBD2,TGTGCCAGCAGTCTAGGACTAGCGGGGCAAGAGACCCAGTACTTC,CASSLGLAGQETQYF
TRBJ2-7,.,TRBV5-1,.,TGCGCCAGCAGCTTGGGGCACAGGGTGTCAGTCGAGCAGTACTTC,CASSLGHRVSVEQYF
TRBJ1-1,.,TRBV19,.,TGTGCCAGTTCCACCCAGAGGGAGGCTTTCTTT,CASSTQREAFF
TRBJ2-1,.,TRBV7-9,TRBD2,TGTGCCAGCAGCTTTGGGCGGGGGGGGAACAATGAGCAGTTCTTC,CASSFGRGGNNEQFF
TRBJ2-5,once,TRBV11-2,TRBD2,TGTGCCAGCAGCTTAGGCGGGGGGGCAGAGACCCAGTACTTC,CASSLGGGAETQYF
TRBJ2-7,.,TRBV28,TRBD1,TGTGCCAGCAGTTTAGTTCCGGGACAGGGGGGGGACGAGCAGTACTTC,CASSLVPGQGGDEQYF
TRBJ1-5,.,TRBV5-6,.,TGTGCCAGCAGCTTGGTATATAGCAATCAGCCCCAGCATTTT,CASSLVYSNQPQHF
TRBJ2-1,.,TRBV5-1,.,TGCGCCAGCAGCCCAAGCGGGCCTCGGGAGCAGTTCTTC,CASSPSGPREQFF
TRBJ1-4,.,TRBV27,.,TGTGCCAGCAGTTTTGAGGGTGGGCCAGCTAATGAAAAACTGTTTTTT,CASSFEGGPANEKLFF
TRBJ2-7,.,TRBV5-4,TRBD1,TGTGCCAGCAGCCAGCCGGGACAGGGGCGCGAGCAGTACTTC,CASSQPGQGREQYF
TRBJ2-7,.,TRBV7-2,TRBD2,TGTGCCACCCGAGGAGCGGGGGTTTACGAGCAGTACTTC,CATRGAGVYEQYF
TRBJ1-2,.,TRBV5-5,.,TGTGCCAGCAGCTTGGCGGAGGTTTATGGCTACACCTTC,CASSLAEVYGYTF
TRBJ1-1,.,TRBV30,.,TGTGCCTGGAGTGTAGGGGGGAACACTGAAGCTTTCTTT,CAWSVGGNTEAFF
TRBJ1-6,.,TRBV15,.,TGTGCCACCAGCAGAGCCCGGGAGGGCAATTCACCCCTCCACTTT,CATSRAREGNSPLHF
TRBJ2-7,.,TRBV7-9,.,TGTGCCAGCAGTTTACTAACCGCGAGCTCCTACGAGCAGTACTTC,CASSLLTASSYEQYF
TRBJ1-1,.,TRBV6-6,.,TGTGCCAGCAGTTACTCGCGGACAGTTGACGAAGCTTTCTTT,CASSYSRTVDEAFF
TRBJ2-7,.,TRBV6-5,TRBD1,TGTGCCAGCAGTTACGCGCCGGGACAGGGTACCTACGAGCAGTACTTC,CASSYAPGQGTYEQYF
TRBJ1-4,.,TRBV6-5,.,TGTGCCAGCAGTTACTACCGGGGTGAAAAACTGTTTTTT,CASSYYRGEKLFF
TRBJ1-1,.,TRBV19,TRBD1,TGTGCCAGTAGTGCCAACGTGCCGGGACAGATTCTTCCTGAAGCTTTCTTT,CASSANVPGQILPEAFF
TRBJ1-2,.,TRBV6-5,.,TGTGCCAGCAGTTACTCTGAGGGGGACTATGGCTACACCTTC,CASSYSEGDYGYTF
TRBJ2-7,.,TRBV18,TRBD1,TGTGCCAGCTCACCAAGACAGGGGGCCGACCTAACTAGTTTCGAGCAGTACTTC,CASSPRQGADLTSFEQYF